This T cell receptor (beta chain) was recovered during a study of OX40 agonist ivuxolimab in advanced cancers. General observations from the study: On average, CD8+ T cells had more expanded clones than CD4+. Researchers did not determine the expanded peripheral T cells' antigen specificity.

Germline V CDR1 and CDR2: SGHDT, YYEEEE. This CDR3 is built from 14 residues. V was shortened by 7 bases and J by 7 bases, with 18 bases between the two germline ends. Using immunoSEQ multiplex PCR, the repertoire was profiled, and TCRdb retains in-frame clones only, with some absent. The table records tens of thousands of clones, roughly 82% of them present only once. Note on this clone: The antigen is not known.

The specimen was CD4+ or CD8+ T cells sorted from blood, collected in a trial of the OX40 agonist ivuxolimab. This clonotype was obtained from an adult with an advanced solid tumor such as melanoma, head and neck, liver or kidney cancer. This rearrangement joins TRBV5-6 to TRBJ1-5; no clear D. The CDR3: CASRTEQMRQPQHF. In DNA, the CDR3 is TGTGCCAGCCGCACCGAACAGATGCGGCAGCCCCAGCATTTT. Variable domain in full (rest from reference TRBV5-6 and TRBJ1-5): DAGVTQSPTHLIKTRGQQVTLRCSPKSGHDTVSWYQQALGQGPQFIFQYYEEEERQRGNFPDRFSGHQFPNYSSELNVNALLLGDSALYLCASRTEQMRQPQHFGDGTRLSIL.